Given below is one TCR beta chain in context. Its antigen is unidentified. The read falls 3 residues short of the CDR3 end, and the missing part is taken from the germline J gene. V dropped 4 bases and J dropped 6 bases, with 8 bases sitting between them. The CDR3 spans 12 residues. CDR1 is LNHDA, CDR2 SQIVND, per germline (reference sequence). This sample was included in a study of T cells in women clearing cervical HPV infection. Study context: Blood came at first lesion visit for cases, post-clearance for controls.

Study conclusions and caveats: T-cell numbers per sample were unknown and may explain richness differences. It is unknown whether associations predate infection; no effector/memory or HPV-specific sorting. CIN3+ cases had significantly higher TCR richness than controls; evenness did not differ.

Sequenced by immunoSEQ multiplex PCR; TCRdb stores in-frame clones only, minus some. The table lists 30,000 to 35,000 clones. The TCR was taken from a woman aged 18-70 years with a cervical HPV16 infection that either progressed to CIN3+ or cleared (not recorded which). The chain employs TRBV19 and TRBJ2-3, with D hard to call. The sample taken for sequencing was blood buffy coat. The sequenced CDR3 bases are TGTGCCAGTAGTACCCTCGGGGATACG. As protein: CASSTLGDT. The full CDR3 protein reads CASSTLGDTQYF.